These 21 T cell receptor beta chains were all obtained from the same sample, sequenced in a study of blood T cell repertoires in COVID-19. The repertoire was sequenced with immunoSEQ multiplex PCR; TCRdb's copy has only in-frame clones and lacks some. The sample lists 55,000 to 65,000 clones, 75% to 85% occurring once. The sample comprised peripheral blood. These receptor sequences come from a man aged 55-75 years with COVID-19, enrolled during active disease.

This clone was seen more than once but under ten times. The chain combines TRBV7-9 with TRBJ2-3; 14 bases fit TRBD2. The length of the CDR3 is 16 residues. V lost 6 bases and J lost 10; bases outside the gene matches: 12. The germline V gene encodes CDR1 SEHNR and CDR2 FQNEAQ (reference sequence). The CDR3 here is CASSTTGTSGSKAQYF. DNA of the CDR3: TGTGCCAGCAGTACAACCGGGACTAGCGGGAGTAAAGCGCAGTATTTT.

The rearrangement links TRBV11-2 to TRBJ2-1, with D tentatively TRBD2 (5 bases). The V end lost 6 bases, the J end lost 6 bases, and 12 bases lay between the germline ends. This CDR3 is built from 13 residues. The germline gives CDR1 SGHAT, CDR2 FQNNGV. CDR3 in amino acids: CASRSGLLNEQFF. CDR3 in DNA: TGTGCCAGCAGATCTGGACTCCTCAATGAGCAGTTCTTC. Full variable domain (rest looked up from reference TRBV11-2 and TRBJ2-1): EAGVAQSPRYKIIEKRQSVAFWCNPISGHATLYWYQQILGQGPKLLIQFQNNGVVDDSQLPKDRFSAERLKGVDSTLKIQPAKLEDSAVYLCASRSGLLNEQFFGPGTRLTVL.

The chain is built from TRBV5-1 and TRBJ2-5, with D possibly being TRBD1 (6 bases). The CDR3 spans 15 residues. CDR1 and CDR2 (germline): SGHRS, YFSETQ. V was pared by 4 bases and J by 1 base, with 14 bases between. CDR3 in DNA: TGCGCCAGCAGCAGCCCGGGACAAGTCCAAGAGACCCAGTACTTC. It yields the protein CASSSPGQVQETQYF.

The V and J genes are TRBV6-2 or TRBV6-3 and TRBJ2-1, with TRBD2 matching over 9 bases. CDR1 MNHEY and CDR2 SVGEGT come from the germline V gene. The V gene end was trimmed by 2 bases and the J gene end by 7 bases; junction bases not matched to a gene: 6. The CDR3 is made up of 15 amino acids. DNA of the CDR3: TGTGCCAGCAGTTACGCGGGAGGGCCGGGGAATGAGCAGTTCTTC. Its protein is CASSYAGGPGNEQFF.

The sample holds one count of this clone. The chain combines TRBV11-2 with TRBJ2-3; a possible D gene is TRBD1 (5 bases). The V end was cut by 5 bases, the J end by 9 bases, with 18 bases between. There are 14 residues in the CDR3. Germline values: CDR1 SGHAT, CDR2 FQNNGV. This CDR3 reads CASSLGPSMGTQYF. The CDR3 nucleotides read TGTGCCAGCAGCCTGGGGCCATCCATGGGGACGCAGTATTTT.

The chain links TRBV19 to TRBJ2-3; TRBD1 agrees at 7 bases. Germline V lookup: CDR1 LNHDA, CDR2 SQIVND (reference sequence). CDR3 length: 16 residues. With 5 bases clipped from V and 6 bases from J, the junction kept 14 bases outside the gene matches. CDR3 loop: CASSDPGQVPLDTQYF. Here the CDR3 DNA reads TGTGCCAGTAGTGACCCCGGACAGGTGCCCCTTGATACGCAGTATTTT.

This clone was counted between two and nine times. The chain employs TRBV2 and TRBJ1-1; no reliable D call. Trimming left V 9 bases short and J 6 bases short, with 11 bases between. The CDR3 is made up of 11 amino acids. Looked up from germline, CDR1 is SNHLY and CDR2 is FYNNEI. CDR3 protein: CARSSSAEAFF. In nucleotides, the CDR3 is TGTGCCAGAAGCTCGTCTGCTGAAGCTTTCTTT.

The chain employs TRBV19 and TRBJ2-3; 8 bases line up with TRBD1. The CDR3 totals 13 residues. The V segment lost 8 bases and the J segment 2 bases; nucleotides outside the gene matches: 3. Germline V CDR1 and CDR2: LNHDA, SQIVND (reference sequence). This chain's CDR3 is CASGTGYTDTQYF. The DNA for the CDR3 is TGTGCCAGTGGGACAGGTTACACAGATACGCAGTATTTT.

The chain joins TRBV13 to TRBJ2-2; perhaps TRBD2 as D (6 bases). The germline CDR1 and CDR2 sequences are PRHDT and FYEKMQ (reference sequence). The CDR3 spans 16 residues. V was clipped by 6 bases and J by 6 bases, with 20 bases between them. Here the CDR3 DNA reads TGTGCCAGCAGTAGGCGGGACGAATTTGTCGCCGGGGAGCTGTTTTTT. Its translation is CASSRRDEFVAGELFF.

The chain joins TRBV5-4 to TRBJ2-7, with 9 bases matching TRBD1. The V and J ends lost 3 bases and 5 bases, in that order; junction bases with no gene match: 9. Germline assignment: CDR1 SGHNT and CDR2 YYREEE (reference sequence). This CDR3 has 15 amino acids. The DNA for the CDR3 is TGTGCCAGCAGCTCGCCTCGACAGGGGGGGGACGAGCAGTACTTC. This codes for CASSSPRQGGDEQYF.

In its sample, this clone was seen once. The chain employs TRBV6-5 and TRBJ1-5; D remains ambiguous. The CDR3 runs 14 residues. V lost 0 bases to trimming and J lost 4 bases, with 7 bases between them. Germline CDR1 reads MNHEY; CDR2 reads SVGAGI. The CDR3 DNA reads TGTGCCAGCAGTTACTCGGCAAGAAATCAGCCCCAGCATTTT. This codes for CASSYSARNQPQHF.

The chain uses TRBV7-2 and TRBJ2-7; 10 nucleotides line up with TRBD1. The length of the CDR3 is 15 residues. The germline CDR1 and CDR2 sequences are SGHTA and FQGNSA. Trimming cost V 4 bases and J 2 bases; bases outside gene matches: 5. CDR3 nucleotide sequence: TGTGCCAGCAGCTCGACAGGGGGCTCGACCTACGAGCAGTACTTC. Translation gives CASSSTGGSTYEQYF.

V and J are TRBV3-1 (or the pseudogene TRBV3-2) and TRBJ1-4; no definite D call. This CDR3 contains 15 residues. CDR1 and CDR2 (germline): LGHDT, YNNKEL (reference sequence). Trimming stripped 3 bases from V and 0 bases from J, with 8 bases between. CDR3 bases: TGTGCCAGCAGCCAGGGAGCGGCAACTAATGAAAAACTGTTTTTT. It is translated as CASSQGAATNEKLFF.

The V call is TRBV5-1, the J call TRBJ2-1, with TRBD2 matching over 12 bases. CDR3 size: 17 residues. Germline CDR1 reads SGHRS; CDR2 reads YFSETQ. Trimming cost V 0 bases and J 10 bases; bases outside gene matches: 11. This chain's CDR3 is CASSLVLAGGLFREQFF. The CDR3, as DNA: TGCGCCAGCAGCTTGGTTCTAGCGGGGGGGCTCTTTCGCGAGCAGTTCTTC.

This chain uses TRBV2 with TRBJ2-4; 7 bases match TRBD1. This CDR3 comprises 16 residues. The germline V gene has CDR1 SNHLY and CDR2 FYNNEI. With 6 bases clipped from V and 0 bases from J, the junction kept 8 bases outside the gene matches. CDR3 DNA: TGTGCCAGCAGAGAACAGGGGCCCCTAGCCAAAAACATTCAGTACTTC. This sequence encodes CASREQGPLAKNIQYF.

CDR3 sequence: CASRSLAGGTYEQYF. CDR3 coding DNA: TGTGCCAGCAGATCACTAGCGGGGGGAACCTACGAGCAGTACTTC. This chain links TRBV6-6 with TRBJ2-7; 12 bases match TRBD2. CDR1 MNHNY and CDR2 SVGAGI come from the germline V gene (reference sequence). The CDR3 sequence is 15 residues long. The trim removed 6 bases at V and 2 bases at J, leaving 5 bases unmatched.

The CDR3 bases are TGTGCCAGCAGTGACCAGACAGGAAGAGGCTACACCTTC. It yields the protein CASSDQTGRGYTF. The chain recombines TRBV6-1 with TRBJ1-2; TRBD1 is a possible D gene (6 bases). CDR1 and CDR2 from the germline V gene are MNHNS and SASEGT. Trimming removed 3 bases from V and 8 bases from J, with 13 bases in between. The CDR3 totals 13 residues.

CDR3 DNA: TGTGCCAGCAGCTTAGACGGGAACCCCTACAATGAGCAGTTCTTC. Protein sequence: CASSLDGNPYNEQFF. V gene TRBV7-2 combines with J gene TRBJ2-1; D may be TRBD2 (5 bases). Germline CDR1 SGHTA, CDR2 FQGNSA. This CDR3 is 15 amino acids long. Trimming took off 1 base at V and 2 bases at J, with 9 bases between the two ends.

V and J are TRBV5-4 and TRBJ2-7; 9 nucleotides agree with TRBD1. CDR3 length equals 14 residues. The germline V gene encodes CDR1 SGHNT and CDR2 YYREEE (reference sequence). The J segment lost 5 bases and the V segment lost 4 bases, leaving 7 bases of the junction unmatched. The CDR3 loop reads CASSTRDRDHEQYF. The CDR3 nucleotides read TGTGCCAGCAGCACCCGGGACAGGGACCACGAGCAGTACTTC.

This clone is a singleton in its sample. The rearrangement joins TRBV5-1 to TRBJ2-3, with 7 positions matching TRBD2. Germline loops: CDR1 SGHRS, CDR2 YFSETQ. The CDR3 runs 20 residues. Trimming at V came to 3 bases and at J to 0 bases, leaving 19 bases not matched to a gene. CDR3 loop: CASSSGGGGAGAFSTDTQYF. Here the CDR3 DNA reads TGCGCCAGCAGCTCCGGAGGCGGGGGTGCCGGGGCTTTTAGCACAGATACGCAGTATTTT.

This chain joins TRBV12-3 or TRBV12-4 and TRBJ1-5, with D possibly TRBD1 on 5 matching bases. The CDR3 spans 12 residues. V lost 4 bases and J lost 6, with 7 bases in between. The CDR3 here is CASSYGGQPQHF. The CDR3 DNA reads TGTGCCAGCAGTTACGGGGGTCAGCCCCAGCATTTT.